This TCR beta chain was retrieved from a study of CD8+ T cells in alopecia areata. Looking at the study overall: The drug, oral tofacitinib, was given to treated patients at 5 to 10 mg twice daily.

The CDR3 has 14 residues. V lost 1 base, J lost 1 base, and 10 bases lay in between. Germline CDR1 is SQVTM and CDR2 is ANQGSEA. Once RNA had been extracted, it was reverse transcribed into cDNA to act as the sequencing template. Generated by immunoSEQ multiplex PCR, the TCRdb table keeps only in-frame clones and is missing some. The sample consists of more than 100,000 clones, over 75% of them appearing once. The treatment: oral pan-JAK inhibitor, 5-10 mg twice daily. The chain links TRBV29-1 to TRBJ1-1; D is undetermined. The receptor's source is a human donor with alopecia areata. Sequenced here: CD8+ T cells sorted from blood, sampled between weeks 30 and 35, from a patient treated with tofacitinib. Here the CDR3 DNA reads TGCAGCGTTGAAGGTCATATCAGGAACACTGAAGCTTTCTTT. The encoded protein is CSVEGHIRNTEAFF.